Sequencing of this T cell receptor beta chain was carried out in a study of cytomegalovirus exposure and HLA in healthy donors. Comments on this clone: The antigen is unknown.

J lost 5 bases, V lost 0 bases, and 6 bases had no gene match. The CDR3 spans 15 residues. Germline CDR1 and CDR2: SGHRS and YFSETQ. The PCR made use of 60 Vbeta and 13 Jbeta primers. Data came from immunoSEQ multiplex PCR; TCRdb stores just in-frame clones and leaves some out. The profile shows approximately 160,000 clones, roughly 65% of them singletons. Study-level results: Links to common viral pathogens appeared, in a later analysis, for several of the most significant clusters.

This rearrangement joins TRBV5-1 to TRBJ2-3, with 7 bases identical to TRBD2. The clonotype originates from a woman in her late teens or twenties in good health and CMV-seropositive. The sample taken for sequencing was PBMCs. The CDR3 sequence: CASSLVAGVLDTQYF. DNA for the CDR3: TGCGCCAGCAGCTTGGTTGCGGGAGTTTTAGATACGCAGTATTTT.